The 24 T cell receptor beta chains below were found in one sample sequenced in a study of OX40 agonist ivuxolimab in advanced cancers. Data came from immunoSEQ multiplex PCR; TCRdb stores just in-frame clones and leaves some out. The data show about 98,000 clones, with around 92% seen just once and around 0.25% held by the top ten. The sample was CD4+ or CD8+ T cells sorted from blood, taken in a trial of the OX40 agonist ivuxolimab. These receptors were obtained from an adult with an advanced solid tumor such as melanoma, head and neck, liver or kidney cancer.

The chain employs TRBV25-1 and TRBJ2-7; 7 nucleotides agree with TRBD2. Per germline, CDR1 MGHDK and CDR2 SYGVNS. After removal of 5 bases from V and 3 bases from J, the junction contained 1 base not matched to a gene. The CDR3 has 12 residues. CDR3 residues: CASSRGDYEQYF. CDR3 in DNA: TGTGCCAGCAGTCGGGGGGACTACGAGCAGTACTTC.

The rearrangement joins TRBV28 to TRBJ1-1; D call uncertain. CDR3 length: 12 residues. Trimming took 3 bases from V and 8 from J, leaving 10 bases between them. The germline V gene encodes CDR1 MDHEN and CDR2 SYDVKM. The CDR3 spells CASSLGSPEAFF. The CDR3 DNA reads TGTGCCAGCAGTTTGGGGTCGCCGGAAGCTTTCTTT.

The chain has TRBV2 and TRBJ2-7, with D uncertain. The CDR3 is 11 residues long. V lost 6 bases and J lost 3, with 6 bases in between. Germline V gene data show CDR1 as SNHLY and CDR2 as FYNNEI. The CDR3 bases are TGTGCCAGCAGCCAGAGCTACGAGCAGTACTTC. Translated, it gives CASSQSYEQYF. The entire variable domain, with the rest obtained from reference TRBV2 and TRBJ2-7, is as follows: EPEVTQTPSHQVTQMGQEVILRCVPISNHLYFYWYRQILGQKVEFLVSFYNNEISEKSEIFDDQFSVERPDGSNFTLKIRSTKLEDSAMYFCASSQSYEQYFGPGTRLTVT.

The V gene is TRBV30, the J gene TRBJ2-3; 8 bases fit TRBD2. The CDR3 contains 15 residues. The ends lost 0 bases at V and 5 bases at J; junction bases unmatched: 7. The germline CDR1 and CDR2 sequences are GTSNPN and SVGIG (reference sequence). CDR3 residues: CAWSVRVGGGDTQYF. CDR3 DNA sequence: TGTGCCTGGAGTGTACGTGTCGGGGGGGGAGATACGCAGTATTTT.

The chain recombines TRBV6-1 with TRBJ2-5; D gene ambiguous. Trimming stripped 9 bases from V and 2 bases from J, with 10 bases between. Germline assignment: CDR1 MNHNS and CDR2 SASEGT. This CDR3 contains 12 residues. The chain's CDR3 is CASASSQETQYF. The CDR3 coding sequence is TGTGCCAGTGCGAGTTCTCAAGAGACCCAGTACTTC.

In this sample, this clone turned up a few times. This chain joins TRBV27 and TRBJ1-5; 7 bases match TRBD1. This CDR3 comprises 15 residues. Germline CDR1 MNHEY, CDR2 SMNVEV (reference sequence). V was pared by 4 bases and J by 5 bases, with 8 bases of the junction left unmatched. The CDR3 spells CASSSHRGGYQPQHF. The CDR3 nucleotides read TGTGCCAGCAGTTCGCACAGGGGAGGGTATCAGCCCCAGCATTTT.

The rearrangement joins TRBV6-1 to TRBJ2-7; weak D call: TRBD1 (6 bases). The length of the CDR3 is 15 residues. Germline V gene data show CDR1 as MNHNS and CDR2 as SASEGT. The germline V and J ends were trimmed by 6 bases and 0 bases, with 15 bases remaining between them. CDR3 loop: CASRSNRVVSYEQYF. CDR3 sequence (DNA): TGTGCCAGCAGGTCCAACAGGGTAGTCTCCTACGAGCAGTACTTC.

The CDR3 DNA follows: TGCGCCAGCAGCTTGGCCCCGGGTCTTGAGCAGTTCTTC. The encoded protein is CASSLAPGLEQFF. The chain joins TRBV5-1 to TRBJ2-1; no reliable D call. In germline, CDR1 is SGHRS, CDR2 YFSETQ. The CDR3 covers 13 residues. Deletions cut 0 bases from V and 9 bases from J, with 10 bases between.

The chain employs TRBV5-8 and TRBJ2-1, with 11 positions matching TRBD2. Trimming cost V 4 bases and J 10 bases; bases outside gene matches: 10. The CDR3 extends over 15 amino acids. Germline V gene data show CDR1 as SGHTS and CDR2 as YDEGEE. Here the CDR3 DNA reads TGTGCCAGCAGCCTGGGACTAGCGGTCCTCTTGGAGCAGTTCTTC. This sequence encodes CASSLGLAVLLEQFF.

CDR3 sequence (DNA): TGTGCCAGCAGCGATCTAGCGGGGGGGCCGGTTCAGACCACAGATACGCAGTATTTT. It yields the protein CASSDLAGGPVQTTDTQYF. The rearrangement uses TRBV28 and TRBJ2-3; 12 nucleotides match TRBD2. The trim removed 6 bases at V and 2 bases at J, leaving 15 bases unmatched. This CDR3 comprises 19 residues. CDR1 and CDR2 (germline): MDHEN, SYDVKM.

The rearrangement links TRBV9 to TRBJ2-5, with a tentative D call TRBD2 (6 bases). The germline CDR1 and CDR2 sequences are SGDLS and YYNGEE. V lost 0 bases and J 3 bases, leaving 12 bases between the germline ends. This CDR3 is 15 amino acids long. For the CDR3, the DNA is TGTGCCAGCAGCGTAGTCGCGGGAAATAAAGAGACCCAGTACTTC. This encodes CASSVVAGNKETQYF. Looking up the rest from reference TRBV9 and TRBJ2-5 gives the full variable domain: DSGVTQTPKHLITATGQRVTLRCSPRSGDLSVYWYQQSLDQGLQFLIQYYNGEERAKGNILERFSAQQFPDLHSELNLSSLELGDSALYFCASSVVAGNKETQYFGPGTRLLVL.

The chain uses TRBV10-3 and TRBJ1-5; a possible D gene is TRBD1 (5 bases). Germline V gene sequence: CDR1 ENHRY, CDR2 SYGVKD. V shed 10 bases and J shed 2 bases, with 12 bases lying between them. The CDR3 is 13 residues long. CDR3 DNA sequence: TGTGCCACGGGGGGGTTGGGCAATCAGCCCCAGCATTTT. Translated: CATGGLGNQPQHF.

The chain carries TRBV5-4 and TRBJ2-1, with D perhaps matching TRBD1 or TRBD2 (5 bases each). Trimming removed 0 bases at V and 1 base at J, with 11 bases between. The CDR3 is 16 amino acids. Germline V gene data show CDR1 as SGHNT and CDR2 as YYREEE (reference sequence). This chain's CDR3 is CASSLGGRGSYNEQFF. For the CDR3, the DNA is TGTGCCAGCAGCTTGGGGGGACGGGGTTCCTACAATGAGCAGTTCTTC.

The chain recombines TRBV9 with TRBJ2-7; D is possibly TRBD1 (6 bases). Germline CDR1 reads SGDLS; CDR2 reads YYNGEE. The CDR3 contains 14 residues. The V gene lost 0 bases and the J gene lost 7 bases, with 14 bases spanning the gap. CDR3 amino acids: CASSVEGGRGEQYF. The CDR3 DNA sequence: TGTGCCAGCAGCGTAGAAGGGGGACGAGGAGAGCAGTACTTC.

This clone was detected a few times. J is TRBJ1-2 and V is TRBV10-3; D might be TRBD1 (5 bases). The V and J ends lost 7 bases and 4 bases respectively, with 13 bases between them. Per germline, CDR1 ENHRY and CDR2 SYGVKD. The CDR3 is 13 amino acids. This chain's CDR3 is CAITMGLVYGYTF. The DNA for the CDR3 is TGTGCCATCACCATGGGACTGGTCTATGGCTACACCTTC.

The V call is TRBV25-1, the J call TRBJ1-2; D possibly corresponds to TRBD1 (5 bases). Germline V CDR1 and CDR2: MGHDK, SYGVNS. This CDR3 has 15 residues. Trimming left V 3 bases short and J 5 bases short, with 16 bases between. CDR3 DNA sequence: TGTGCCAGCAGTGACCTGGGACTTAAGGATTATGGCTACACCTTC. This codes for CASSDLGLKDYGYTF.

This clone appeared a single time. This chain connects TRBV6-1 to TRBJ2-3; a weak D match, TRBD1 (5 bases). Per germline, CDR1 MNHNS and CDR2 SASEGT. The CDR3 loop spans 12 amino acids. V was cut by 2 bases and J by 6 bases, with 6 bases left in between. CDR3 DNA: TGTGCCAGCAGTGAAAACAGGGATACGCAGTATTTT. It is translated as CASSENRDTQYF.

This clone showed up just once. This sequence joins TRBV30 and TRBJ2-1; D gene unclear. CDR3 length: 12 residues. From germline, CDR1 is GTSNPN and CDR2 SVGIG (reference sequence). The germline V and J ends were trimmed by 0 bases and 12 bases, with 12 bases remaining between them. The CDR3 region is CAWSVYGKGQFF. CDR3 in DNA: TGTGCCTGGAGTGTCTACGGTAAGGGGCAGTTCTTC.

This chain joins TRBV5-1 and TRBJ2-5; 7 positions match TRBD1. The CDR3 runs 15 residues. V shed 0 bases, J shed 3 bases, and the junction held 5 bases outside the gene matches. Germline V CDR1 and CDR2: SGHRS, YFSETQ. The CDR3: CASSLVVQGEETQYF. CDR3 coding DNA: TGCGCCAGCAGCTTGGTGGTCCAGGGGGAAGAGACCCAGTACTTC.

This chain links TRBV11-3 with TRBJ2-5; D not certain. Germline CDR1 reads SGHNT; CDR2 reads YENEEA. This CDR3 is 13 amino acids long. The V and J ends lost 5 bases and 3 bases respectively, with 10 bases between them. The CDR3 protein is CASSQDTEETQYF. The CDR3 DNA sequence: TGTGCCAGCAGCCAAGACACTGAAGAGACCCAGTACTTC.

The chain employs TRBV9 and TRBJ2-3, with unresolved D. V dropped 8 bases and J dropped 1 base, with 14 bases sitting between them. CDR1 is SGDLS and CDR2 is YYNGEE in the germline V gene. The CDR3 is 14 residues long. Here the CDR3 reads CASSYGRGTDTQYF. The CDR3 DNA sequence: TGTGCCAGTAGTTACGGAAGGGGCACAGATACGCAGTATTTT.

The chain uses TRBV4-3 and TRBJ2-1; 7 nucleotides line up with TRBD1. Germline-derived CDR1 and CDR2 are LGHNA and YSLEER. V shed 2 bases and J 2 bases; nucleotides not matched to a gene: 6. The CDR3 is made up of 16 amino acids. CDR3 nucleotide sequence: TGCGCCAGCAGCCAACTCACCGGGACAGCCTACAATGAGCAGTTCTTC. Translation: CASSQLTGTAYNEQFF.

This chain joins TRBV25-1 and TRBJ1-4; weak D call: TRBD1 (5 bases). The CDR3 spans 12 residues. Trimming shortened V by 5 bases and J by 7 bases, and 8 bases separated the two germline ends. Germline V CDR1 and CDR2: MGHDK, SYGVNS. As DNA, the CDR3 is TGTGCCAGCAGTCGAGGGGTTGAAAAACTGTTTTTT. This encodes CASSRGVEKLFF.

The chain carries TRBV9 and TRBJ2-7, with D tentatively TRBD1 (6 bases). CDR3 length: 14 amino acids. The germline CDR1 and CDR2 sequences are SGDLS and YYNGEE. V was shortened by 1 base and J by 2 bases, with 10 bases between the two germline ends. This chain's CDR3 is CASSVTGSPYEQYF. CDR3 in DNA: TGTGCCAGCAGCGTAACAGGGTCCCCCTACGAGCAGTACTTC.